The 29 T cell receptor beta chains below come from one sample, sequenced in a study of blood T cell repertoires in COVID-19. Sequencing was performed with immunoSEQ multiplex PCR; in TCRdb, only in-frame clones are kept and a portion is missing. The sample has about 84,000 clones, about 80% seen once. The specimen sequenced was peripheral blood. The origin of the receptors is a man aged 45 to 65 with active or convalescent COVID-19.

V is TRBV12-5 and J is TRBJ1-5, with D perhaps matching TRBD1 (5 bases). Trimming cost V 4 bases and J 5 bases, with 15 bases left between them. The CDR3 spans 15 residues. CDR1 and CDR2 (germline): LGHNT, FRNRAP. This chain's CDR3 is CASGYAGVTDQPQHF. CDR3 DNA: TGTGCTAGTGGTTACGCGGGGGTTACCGATCAGCCCCAGCATTTT.

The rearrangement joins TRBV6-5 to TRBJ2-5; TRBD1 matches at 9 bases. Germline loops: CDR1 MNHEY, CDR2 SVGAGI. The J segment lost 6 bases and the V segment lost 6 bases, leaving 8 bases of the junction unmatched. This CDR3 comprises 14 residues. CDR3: CASRGGQGSKTQYF. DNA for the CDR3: TGTGCCAGCAGGGGAGGACAGGGGTCGAAGACCCAGTACTTC.

The CDR3 reads CASSGADSRSEKLFF. CDR3 DNA: TGTGCCAGCAGTGGAGCGGACAGTCGGTCCGAAAAACTGTTTTTT. The rearrangement joins TRBV27 to TRBJ1-4; tentatively, D is TRBD1 (6 bases). The CDR3 covers 15 residues. V lost 5 bases and J lost 8, with 18 bases in between. CDR1 and CDR2 (germline): MNHEY, SMNVEV (reference sequence).

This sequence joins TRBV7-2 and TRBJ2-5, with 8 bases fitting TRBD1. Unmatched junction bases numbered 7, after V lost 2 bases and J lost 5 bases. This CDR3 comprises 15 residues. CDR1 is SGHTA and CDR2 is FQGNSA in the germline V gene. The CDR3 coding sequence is TGTGCCAGCAGCTTATTCGGACAGGGTTCCGAGACCCAGTACTTC. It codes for CASSLFGQGSETQYF.

Written as DNA, the CDR3 is TGTGCCTGGAGTGTCGGTGCAGGGCGTTACAGGTACGAGCAGTACTTC. Protein sequence: CAWSVGAGRYRYEQYF. This chain uses TRBV30 with TRBJ2-7; D is perhaps TRBD1 (5 bases). Germline-derived CDR1 and CDR2 are GTSNPN and SVGIG (reference sequence). This CDR3 contains 16 residues. V was clipped by 0 bases and J by 4 bases, with 19 bases between them.

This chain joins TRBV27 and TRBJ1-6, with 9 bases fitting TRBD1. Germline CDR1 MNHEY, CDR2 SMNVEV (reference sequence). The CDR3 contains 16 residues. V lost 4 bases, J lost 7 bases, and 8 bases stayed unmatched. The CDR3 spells CASSWRTGVGNSPLHF. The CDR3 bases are TGTGCCAGCAGTTGGCGGACAGGGGTCGGGAATTCACCCCTCCACTTT.

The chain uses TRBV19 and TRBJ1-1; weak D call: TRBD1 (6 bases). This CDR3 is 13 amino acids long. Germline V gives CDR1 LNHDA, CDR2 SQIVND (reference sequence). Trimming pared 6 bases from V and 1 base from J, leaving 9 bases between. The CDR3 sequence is CASRQGGNTEAFF. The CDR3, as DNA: TGTGCCAGTAGACAGGGTGGGAACACTGAAGCTTTCTTT.

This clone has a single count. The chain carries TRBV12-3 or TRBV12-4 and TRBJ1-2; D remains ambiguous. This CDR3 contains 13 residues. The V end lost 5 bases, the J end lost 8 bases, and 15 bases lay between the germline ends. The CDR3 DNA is TGTGCCAGCAGTCCAAATCGGTTGGGCGGCTACACCTTC. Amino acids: CASSPNRLGGYTF.

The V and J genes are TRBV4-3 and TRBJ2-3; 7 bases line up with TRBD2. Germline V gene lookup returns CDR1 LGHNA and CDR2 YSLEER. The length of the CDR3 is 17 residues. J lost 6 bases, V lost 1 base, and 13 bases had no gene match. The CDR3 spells CASSQALGGGTPDTQYF. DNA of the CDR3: TGCGCCAGCAGCCAAGCCCTGGGCGGGGGAACCCCCGATACGCAGTATTTT.

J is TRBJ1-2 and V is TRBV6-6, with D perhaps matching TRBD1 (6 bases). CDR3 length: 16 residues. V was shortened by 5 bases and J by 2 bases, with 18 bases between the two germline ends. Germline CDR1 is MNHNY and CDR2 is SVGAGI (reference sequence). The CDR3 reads CASSTPTGLGNYGYTF. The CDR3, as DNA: TGTGCCAGCAGTACCCCCACAGGGCTTGGCAACTATGGCTACACCTTC.

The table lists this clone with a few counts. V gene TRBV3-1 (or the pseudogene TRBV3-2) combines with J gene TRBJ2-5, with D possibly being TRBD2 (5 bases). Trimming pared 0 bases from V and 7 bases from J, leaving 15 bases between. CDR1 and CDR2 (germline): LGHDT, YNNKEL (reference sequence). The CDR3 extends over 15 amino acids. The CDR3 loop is CASSQDTVGSRTQYF. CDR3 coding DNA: TGTGCCAGCAGCCAAGATACCGTGGGGAGCAGGACCCAGTACTTC.

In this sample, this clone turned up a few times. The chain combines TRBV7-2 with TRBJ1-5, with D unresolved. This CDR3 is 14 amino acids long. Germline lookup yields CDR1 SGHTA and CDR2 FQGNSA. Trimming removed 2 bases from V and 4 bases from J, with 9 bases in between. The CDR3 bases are TGTGCCAGCAGCTTAAAATCGCAGAATCAGCCCCAGCATTTT. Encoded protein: CASSLKSQNQPQHF.

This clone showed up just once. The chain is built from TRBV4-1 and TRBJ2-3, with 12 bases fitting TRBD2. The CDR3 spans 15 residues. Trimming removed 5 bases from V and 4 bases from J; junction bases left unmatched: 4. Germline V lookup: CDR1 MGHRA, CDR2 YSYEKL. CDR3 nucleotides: TGCGCCAGCAGCTCCCTAGCGGGGGGGGCAGATACGCAGTATTTT. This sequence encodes CASSSLAGGADTQYF.

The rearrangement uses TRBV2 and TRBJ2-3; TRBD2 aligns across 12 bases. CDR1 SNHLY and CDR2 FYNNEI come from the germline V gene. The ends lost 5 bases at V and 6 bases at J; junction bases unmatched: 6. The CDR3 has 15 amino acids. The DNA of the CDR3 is TGTGCCAGCAGTCTAGCGGGGGGGCCGTTGGATACGCAGTATTTT. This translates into CASSLAGGPLDTQYF.

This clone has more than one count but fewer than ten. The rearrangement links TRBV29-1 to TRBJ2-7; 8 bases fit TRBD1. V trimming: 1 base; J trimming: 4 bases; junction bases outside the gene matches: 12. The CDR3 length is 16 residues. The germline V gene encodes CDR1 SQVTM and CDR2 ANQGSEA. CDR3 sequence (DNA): TGCAGCGTTGAAGGTAGTGGAGGACAGGGAATTTACGAGCAGTACTTC. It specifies CSVEGSGGQGIYEQYF.

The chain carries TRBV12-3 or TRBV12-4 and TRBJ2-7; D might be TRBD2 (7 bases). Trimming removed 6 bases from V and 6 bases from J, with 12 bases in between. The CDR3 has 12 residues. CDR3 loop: CASSGGGGEQYF. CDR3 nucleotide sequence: TGTGCCAGCAGCGGGGGCGGGGGCGAGCAGTACTTC.

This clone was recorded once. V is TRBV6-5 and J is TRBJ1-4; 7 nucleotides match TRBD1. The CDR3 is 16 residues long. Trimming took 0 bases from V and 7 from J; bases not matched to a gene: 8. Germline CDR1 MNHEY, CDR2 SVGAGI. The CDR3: CASSYSMAGGIEKLFF. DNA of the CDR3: TGTGCCAGCAGTTACTCGATGGCAGGGGGAATTGAAAAACTGTTTTTT.

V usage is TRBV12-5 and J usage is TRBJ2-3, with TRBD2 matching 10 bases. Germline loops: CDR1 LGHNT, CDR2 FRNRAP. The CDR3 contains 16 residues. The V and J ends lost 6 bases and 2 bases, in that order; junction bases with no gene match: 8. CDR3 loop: CASGPGLAVYTDTQYF. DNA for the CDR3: TGTGCTAGTGGCCCCGGACTAGCGGTGTACACAGATACGCAGTATTTT.

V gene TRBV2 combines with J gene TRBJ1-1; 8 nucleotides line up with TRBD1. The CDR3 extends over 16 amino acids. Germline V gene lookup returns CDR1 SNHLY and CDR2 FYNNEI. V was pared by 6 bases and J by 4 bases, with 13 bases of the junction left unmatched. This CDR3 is CASSKLPQGVRTEAFF. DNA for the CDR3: TGTGCCAGCAGCAAACTTCCACAGGGGGTCCGCACTGAAGCTTTCTTT.

The CDR3 reads CASSYSGRGGNTIYF. Written as DNA, the CDR3 is TGTGCCAGCAGTTACTCGGGCAGGGGGGGAAACACCATATATTTT. The J gene is TRBJ1-3, the V gene TRBV6-6; 7 bases align to TRBD1. The CDR3 is made up of 15 amino acids. The junction had 3 bases not matched to a gene; V was cut back by 0 bases and J by 4 bases. Germline V gene lookup returns CDR1 MNHNY and CDR2 SVGAGI (reference sequence).

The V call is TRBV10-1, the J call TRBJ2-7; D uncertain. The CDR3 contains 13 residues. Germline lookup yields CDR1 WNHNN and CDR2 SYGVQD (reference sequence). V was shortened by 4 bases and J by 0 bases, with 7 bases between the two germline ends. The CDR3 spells CASSAKSSYEQYF. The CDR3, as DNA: TGCGCCAGCAGTGCTAAGTCCTCCTACGAGCAGTACTTC.

The CDR3 is CASSKGQGALNTEAFF. The CDR3 coding sequence is TGCGCCAGCAGCAAAGGACAGGGGGCTTTGAACACTGAAGCTTTCTTT. This chain links TRBV5-1 with TRBJ1-1, with TRBD1 identical over 11 bases. J was trimmed by 0 bases and V by 4 bases; bases with no gene match: 5. This CDR3 region has 16 residues. Germline V gives CDR1 SGHRS, CDR2 YFSETQ.

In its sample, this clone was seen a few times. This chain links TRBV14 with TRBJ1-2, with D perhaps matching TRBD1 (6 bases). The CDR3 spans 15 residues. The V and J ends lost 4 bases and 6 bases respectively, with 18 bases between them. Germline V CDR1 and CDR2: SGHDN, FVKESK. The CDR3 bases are TGTGCCAGCAGCCGGACCACAGGGAGGGTTAATGGCTACACCTTC. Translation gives CASSRTTGRVNGYTF.

CDR3 region: CASSLNGGAPYF. The CDR3 DNA is TGTGCCAGCAGCTTAAACGGGGGGGCTCCGTATTTT. The J gene is TRBJ2-3, the V gene TRBV7-2, with 8 bases that match TRBD2. This CDR3 is 12 amino acids long. Trimming cost V 2 bases and J 14 bases; bases outside gene matches: 6. Germline V gene lookup returns CDR1 SGHTA and CDR2 FQGNSA.

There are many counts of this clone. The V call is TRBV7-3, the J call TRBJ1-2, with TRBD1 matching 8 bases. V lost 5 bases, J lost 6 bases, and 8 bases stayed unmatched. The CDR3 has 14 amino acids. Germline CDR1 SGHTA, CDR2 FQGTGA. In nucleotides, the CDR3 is TGTGCCAGCAGCCCGGACAGGGACCGCAATGGCTACACCTTC. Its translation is CASSPDRDRNGYTF. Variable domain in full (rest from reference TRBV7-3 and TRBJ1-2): GAGVSQTPSNKVTEKGKYVELRCDPISGHTALYWYRQSLGQGPEFLIYFQGTGAADDSGLPNDRFFAVRPEGSVSTLKIQRTERGDSAVYLCASSPDRDRNGYTFGSGTRLTVV.

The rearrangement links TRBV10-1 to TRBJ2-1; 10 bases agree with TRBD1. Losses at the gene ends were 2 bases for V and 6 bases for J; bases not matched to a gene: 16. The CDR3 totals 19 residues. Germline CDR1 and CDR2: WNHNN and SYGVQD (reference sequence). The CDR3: CASSEGGWTTGGRVNEQFF. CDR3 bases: TGCGCCAGCAGTGAGGGGGGGTGGACGACAGGGGGCCGGGTCAATGAGCAGTTCTTC.

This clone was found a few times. The CDR3 region is CASIQTSGQVGEQYF. CDR3 coding DNA: TGTGCCAGCATCCAGACTAGCGGTCAAGTTGGGGAGCAGTACTTC. This chain connects TRBV7-2 to TRBJ2-7; TRBD2 matches 9 bases. CDR3 length equals 15 residues. Germline loops: CDR1 SGHTA, CDR2 FQGNSA. Germline trimming cut 7 bases from V and 7 bases from J; bases unmatched to any gene: 14. Full variable domain (rest looked up from reference TRBV7-2 and TRBJ2-7): GAGVSQSPSNKVTEKGKDVELRCDPISGHTALYWYRQSLGQGLEFLIYFQGNSAPDKSGLPSDRFSAERTGGSVSTLTIQRTQQEDSAVYLCASIQTSGQVGEQYFGPGTRLTVT.

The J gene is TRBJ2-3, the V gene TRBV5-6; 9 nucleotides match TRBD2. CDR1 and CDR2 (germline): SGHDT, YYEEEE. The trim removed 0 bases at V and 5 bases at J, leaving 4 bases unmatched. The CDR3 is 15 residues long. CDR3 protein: CASSLAAGGLDTQYF. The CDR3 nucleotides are TGTGCCAGCAGCTTGGCAGCGGGGGGCTTAGATACGCAGTATTTT.

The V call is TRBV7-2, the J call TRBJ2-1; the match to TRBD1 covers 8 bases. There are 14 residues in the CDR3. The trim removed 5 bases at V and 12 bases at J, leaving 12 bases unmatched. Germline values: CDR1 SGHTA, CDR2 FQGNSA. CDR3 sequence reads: CASSPLRQGFWQFF. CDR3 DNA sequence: TGTGCCAGCAGCCCCCTAAGACAGGGGTTTTGGCAGTTCTTC.